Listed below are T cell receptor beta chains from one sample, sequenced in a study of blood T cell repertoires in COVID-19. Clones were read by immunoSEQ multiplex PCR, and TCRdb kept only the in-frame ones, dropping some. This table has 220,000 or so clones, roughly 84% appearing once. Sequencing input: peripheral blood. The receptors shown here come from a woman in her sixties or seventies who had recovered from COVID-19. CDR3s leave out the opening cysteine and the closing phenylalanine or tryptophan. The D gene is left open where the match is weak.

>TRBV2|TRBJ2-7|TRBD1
ATKGAPYEQY
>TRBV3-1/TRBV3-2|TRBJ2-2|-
ASRVAQNTGELF
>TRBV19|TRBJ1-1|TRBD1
ASRNHRGGRNTEAF
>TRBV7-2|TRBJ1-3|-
ASAETLSGNTIY
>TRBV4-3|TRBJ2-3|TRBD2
ASSQDARGGTDTQY
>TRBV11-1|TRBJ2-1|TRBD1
ASSSPGQGFNEQF
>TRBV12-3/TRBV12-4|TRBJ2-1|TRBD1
ASSSTGLNEQF
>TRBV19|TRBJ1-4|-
ASSMSREGEKLF
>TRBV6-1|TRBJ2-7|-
ASSEGLSNYEQY
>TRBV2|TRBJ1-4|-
ASSAVGGEKLF
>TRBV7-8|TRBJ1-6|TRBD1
ASSFLRGTASSYNSPLH
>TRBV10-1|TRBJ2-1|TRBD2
ASKKAGPAISYNEQF
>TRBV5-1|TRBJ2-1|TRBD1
ASNRDRGVNEQF
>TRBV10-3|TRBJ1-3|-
AISESTGGNTIY
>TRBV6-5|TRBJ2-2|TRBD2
ASSYAAGGHGELF
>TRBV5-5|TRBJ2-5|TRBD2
ASSIGTSARPETQY
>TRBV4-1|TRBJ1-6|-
ASSFQDTSYNSPLH
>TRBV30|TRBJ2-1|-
AWGADTYNEQF
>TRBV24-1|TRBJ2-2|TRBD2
ATSDSPGLAGGPLVAGELF
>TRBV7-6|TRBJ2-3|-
ASSPRRGEGTDTQY
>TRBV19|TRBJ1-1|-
ASSIDPTENTEAF
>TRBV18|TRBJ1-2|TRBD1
ASSLTMGTGDYGYT